The 21 T cell receptor beta chains given below trace back to one sample, sequenced in a study of blood T cells in healthy people across ages. For the second PCR, which ran for about 6 to 12 cycles, a sample-barcoded 5' primer and a J-beta primer mix were used. TCRdb reanalysed the 5' RACE reads using MiXCR and keeps one entry per CDR3 protein. The sample lists 1.5 million to 2 million distinct CDR3 sequences; around 40% were seen once. Sequenced: blood. Receptors originate from a human donor in good health.

There are a few counts of this clonotype. The rearrangement uses TRBV10-3 and TRBJ2-7; 7 bases agree with TRBD1. V lost 11 bases to trimming and J lost 3 bases; unmatched junction nucleotides: 10. Germline values: CDR1 ENHRY, CDR2 SYGVKD. The CDR3 loop spans 13 amino acids. CDR3 nucleotide sequence: TGTGCCCCAATTCGGGGACAGTGCTACGAGCAGTACTTC. This encodes CAPIRGQCYEQYF.

The chain joins TRBV12-3 or TRBV12-4 to TRBJ1-1; D may be TRBD1 (6 bases). The germline V and J ends were trimmed by 6 bases and 6 bases, with 14 bases remaining between them. The CDR3 loop spans 13 amino acids. CDR3 sequence (DNA): TGTGCCAGCAGCCCTACAGGGTTAGCTGAAGCTTTCTTT. Translating it yields CASSPTGLAEAFF.

This sequence joins TRBV28 and TRBJ1-2, with D perhaps matching TRBD1 (5 bases). Between the trimmed V and J ends, which lost 3 bases and 2 bases, there was a span of 19 bases. This CDR3 is built from 17 residues. Germline CDR1 is MDHEN and CDR2 is SYDVKM. CDR3: CASSFGPLIRENYGYTF. CDR3 DNA sequence: TGTGCCAGCAGTTTCGGACCACTGATCAGGGAGAACTATGGCTACACCTTC.

The rearrangement joins TRBV5-1 to TRBJ2-6; no clear D. Looked up from germline, CDR1 is SGHRS and CDR2 is YFSETQ. CDR3 length: 14 amino acids. V lost 4 bases and J 0 bases, leaving 5 bases between the germline ends. CDR3: CASSMTSGANVLTF. As DNA, the CDR3 is TGCGCCAGCAGCATGACCTCTGGGGCCAACGTCCTGACTTTC.

This clonotype was seen at least ten times. V usage is TRBV27 and J usage is TRBJ1-5, with TRBD1 matching 11 bases. The trim removed 6 bases at V and 6 bases at J, leaving 1 base unmatched. Germline V CDR1 and CDR2: MNHEY, SMNVEV (reference sequence). The CDR3 sequence is 13 residues long. The DNA of the CDR3 is TGTGCCAGCAGGGGGACAGGGGGTCAGCCCCAGCATTTT. Translated, it gives CASRGTGGQPQHF.

This clonotype has just one count. This CDR3 reads CAISEVNLNTEAFF. In DNA form, the CDR3 reads TGTGCCATCAGTGAGGTAAACTTGAACACTGAAGCTTTCTTT. The chain joins TRBV10-3 to TRBJ1-1; no firm D call. The CDR3 is 14 residues long. Germline values: CDR1 ENHRY, CDR2 SYGVKD. Between the trimmed V and J ends, which lost 2 bases and 0 bases, there was a span of 7 bases.

This clonotype was seen more than once but under ten times. The CDR3 loop is CASSSKRTGAGEQYF. CDR3 bases: TGTGCCAGCAGTTCGAAGCGTACAGGGGCGGGCGAGCAGTACTTC. V is TRBV27 and J is TRBJ2-7, with 7 bases fitting TRBD1. Germline CDR1 and CDR2: MNHEY and SMNVEV (reference sequence). The trim removed 4 bases at V and 6 bases at J, leaving 12 bases unmatched. This CDR3 spans 15 amino acids.

This clonotype was picked up a small number of times. The chain joins TRBV7-2 to TRBJ2-4; D is undetermined. Germline V gene data show CDR1 as SGHTA and CDR2 as FQGNSA. Between the trimmed V and J ends, which lost 1 base and 3 bases, there was a span of 19 bases. This CDR3 comprises 18 residues. As DNA, the CDR3 is TGTGCCAGCAGCTTAGAGAGAGGTTCTCGACTTTTCAAAAACATTCAGTACTTC. Its protein product is CASSLERGSRLFKNIQYF.

This clonotype was counted a single time. The junction departs from germline at one end; a sequencing error may be responsible. V is TRBV24-1 and J is TRBJ2-3; weak D call: TRBD1 (5 bases). The CDR3 is 15 amino acids. The germline V gene encodes CDR1 KGHDR and CDR2 SFDVKD. CDR3 sequence (DNA): TGTGCCACCACCCAAGGTCGTACAGCAACAGGTACGCAGTATTTT. It specifies CATTQGRTATGTQYF.

This clonotype was seen a few times. This chain joins TRBV21-1 and TRBJ2-4; the listed D gene, TRBD1, was not tested against the DNA. TRBV21-1 is a listed pseudogene. The CDR3 is 19 amino acids. The CDR3 loop is CASSTSLPWTGEASLEQYF. CDR3 nucleotide sequence: TGTGCCAGCAGCACCAGCTTACCGTGGACAGGGGAAGCCTCCCTGGAGCAGTACTTC.

The chain has TRBV29-1 and TRBJ2-5; 8 bases map to TRBD1. Germline assignment: CDR1 SQVTM and CDR2 ANQGSEA. With 0 bases clipped from V and 4 bases from J, the junction kept 1 base outside the gene matches. The CDR3 contains 13 residues. The CDR3 loop reads CSVEDGQGETQYF. The CDR3 DNA follows: TGCAGCGTTGAAGACGGACAGGGAGAGACCCAGTACTTC. Full variable domain (remainder filled in from reference TRBV29-1 and TRBJ2-5): SAVISQKPSRDICQRGTSLTIQCQVDSQVTMMFWYRQQPGQSLTLIATANQGSEATYESGFVIDKFPISRPNLTFSTLTVSNMSPEDSSIYLCSVEDGQGETQYFGPGTRLLVL.

V usage is TRBV5-1 and J usage is TRBJ1-1; no clear D. Germline CDR1 is SGHRS and CDR2 is YFSETQ. V lost 1 base and J lost 8, with 6 bases in between. This CDR3 region has 11 residues. The CDR3 spells CASSLRIEAFF. The DNA for the CDR3 is TGCGCCAGCAGCTTGAGGATAGAAGCTTTCTTT. The complete variable domain, with remaining parts taken from reference TRBV5-1 and TRBJ1-1, reads KAGVTQTPRYLIKTRGQQVTLSCSPISGHRSVSWYQQTPGQGLQFLFEYFSETQRNKGNFPGRFSGRQFSNSRSEMNVSTLELGDSALYLCASSLRIEAFFGQGTRLTVV.

This chain uses TRBV28 with TRBJ1-2; tentative D call: TRBD1 (5 bases). Deletions cut 5 bases from V and 8 bases from J, with 18 bases between. The CDR3 covers 14 residues. Germline CDR1 reads MDHEN; CDR2 reads SYDVKM. The CDR3 reads CASSLPSNRNGYTF. CDR3 nucleotides: TGTGCCAGCAGTCTTCCATCGAACAGGAACGGCTACACCTTC.

The sample holds a few counts of this clonotype. The chain recombines TRBV12-3 or TRBV12-4 with TRBJ2-1; 9 positions match TRBD2. The CDR3 contains 17 residues. Germline trimming cut 4 bases from V and 9 bases from J; bases unmatched to any gene: 16. The CDR3 loop reads CASSSYWDSGGWSEQFF. DNA of the CDR3: TGTGCCAGCAGTTCCTACTGGGATAGCGGGGGATGGAGTGAGCAGTTCTTC.

There are many counts of this clonotype. V is TRBV4-3 and J is TRBJ2-7; D uncertain. V lost 2 bases and J lost 0, with 8 bases in between. In germline, CDR1 is LGHNA, CDR2 YSLEER. The CDR3 runs to 14 residues. This CDR3 is CASSQSRYSYEQYF. The CDR3 nucleotides read TGCGCCAGCAGCCAATCCAGGTACTCCTACGAGCAGTACTTC.

The chain recombines TRBV9 with TRBJ1-1, with D possibly TRBD1 on 6 matching bases. V was pared by 3 bases and J by 7 bases, with 16 bases between. The CDR3 has 14 amino acids. The germline V gene has CDR1 SGDLS and CDR2 YYNGEE. The CDR3: CASSATGHDIEAFF. For the CDR3, the DNA is TGTGCCAGCAGCGCTACGGGACATGACATTGAAGCTTTCTTT.

Only a few counts were recorded for this clonotype. The chain recombines TRBV7-3 with TRBJ2-1; D may match TRBD1 or TRBD2 (5 bases each). CDR1 SGHTA and CDR2 FQGTGA come from the germline V gene. The length of the CDR3 is 16 residues. Trimming shortened V by 4 bases and J by 6 bases, and 19 bases separated the two germline ends. The CDR3, as DNA: TGTGCCAGCAGCTCCAGAAGTGGGGGTGGGTTCAATGAGCAGTTCTTC. It encodes CASSSRSGGGFNEQFF.

This chain uses TRBV20-1 with TRBJ2-1; the D gene is possibly TRBD1 (5 bases). V lost 3 bases to trimming and J lost 8 bases, with 17 bases between them. The CDR3 is 14 amino acids. Looked up from germline, CDR1 is DFQATT and CDR2 is SNEGSKA (reference sequence). CDR3 nucleotide sequence: TGCAGTGCTAGTCCGTGGCAGGGCAGGGATGAGCAGTTCTTC. Amino acids: CSASPWQGRDEQFF.

This clonotype came up a few times. A read error may account for a junction end that differs from germline. The chain carries TRBV15 and TRBJ1-5; tentatively, D is TRBD1 (6 bases). CDR1 and CDR2 from the germline V gene are LNHNV and YYDKDF (reference sequence). The CDR3 spans 15 residues. CDR3 amino acids: CAASRDIGSNQPQHF. The CDR3 nucleotides are TGTGCCGCCAGCAGGGACATAGGCTCCAATCAGCCCCAGCATTTT.

The CDR3 DNA reads as TGTGCCAGCAGCAAAGGGGAACAGGGGAGGGTCTACGAGCAGTACTTC. This gives the protein CASSKGEQGRVYEQYF. V and J are TRBV21-1 and TRBJ2-4; the table's D gene call, TRBD1, was not cross checked with the DNA. Matching the DNA end better, TRBJ2-7 makes the J call doubtful. TRBV21-1 is designated a pseudogene. CDR3 length: 16 amino acids.

This sequence joins TRBV7-2 and TRBJ1-2, with a weak D call TRBD1 (5 bases). CDR1 and CDR2 from the germline V gene are SGHTA and FQGNSA. The CDR3 runs 15 residues. Trimming left V 2 bases short and J 6 bases short, with 16 bases between. The CDR3 bases are TGTGCCAGCAGCTTAACACTCCGGGACCTCGATGGCTACACCTTC. Amino acids: CASSLTLRDLDGYTF.